The next 26 T cell receptor gamma chains were all read from a single sample in a study of gammadelta T cells in human blood. TCRdb reanalysed the RT-PCR reads with CATT. In the table there are just over 350 gamma-chain clones, around a third of which are singletons. The sample was non-Vgamma9Vdelta2 gamma-delta T cells from infant blood. These receptors were obtained from a human donor.

The genes are TRGV4 and TRGJ1 or TRGJ2. Germline CDR1 reads EGSTGY; CDR2 reads YDSYTSSV. V was pared by 3 bases and J by 0 bases, with 5 bases of the junction left unmatched. The CDR3 runs to 14 residues. This CDR3 is CATWDLENYYKKLF. As DNA, the CDR3 is TGTGCCACCTGGGATCTAGAGAATTATTATAAGAAACTCTTT.

Judged by abundance, this clone is large. The chain links TRGV9 to TRGJ1 or TRGJ2. The CDR3 is made up of 13 amino acids. J was trimmed by 5 bases and V by 0 bases; bases with no gene match: 4. The germline gives CDR1 GITISATS, CDR2 ISYDGTV (reference sequence). CDR3 coding DNA: TGTGCCTTGTGGGAGGTGCCAGATTATAAGAAACTCTTT. It specifies CALWEVPDYKKLF.

This chain joins TRGV3 and TRGJP2. Germline assignment: CDR1 VTNTFY and CDR2 YDVSTARD (reference sequence). This CDR3 region has 14 residues. Trimming at V came to 0 bases and at J to 8 bases, leaving 6 bases not matched to a gene. CDR3 in amino acids: CATWDRERDWIKTF. CDR3 in DNA: TGTGCCACCTGGGACAGGGAGCGGGATTGGATCAAGACGTTT.

A word on this clone: The mismatch at residue 12 between this DNA's translation and the TCRdb protein of a much larger clone likely reflects a read error; the protein shown is translated from the DNA. The gene calls are TRGV5 and TRGJ1 or TRGJ2. Per germline, CDR1 VINAFY and CDR2 YDVSNSKD. The CDR3 contains 13 residues. CDR3 bases: TGTGCCACCTGGGACAGGCCGAGGTATAAGAAAATCTTT. This sequence encodes CATWDRPRYKKIF.

This clone ranks as large. The genes are TRGV5 and TRGJ1 or TRGJ2. Germline values: CDR1 VINAFY, CDR2 YDVSNSKD. V was pared by 0 bases and J by 11 bases, with 4 bases of the junction left unmatched. The CDR3 runs 11 residues. Written as DNA, the CDR3 is TGTGCCACCTGGGACAGGCTCGAGAAACTCTTT. Its translation is CATWDRLEKLF.

Turning to this clone: It is likely a read error: a sequence one base away is far more abundant. The chain is built from TRGV3 and TRGJ1 or TRGJ2. Germline V gene lookup returns CDR1 VTNTFY and CDR2 YDVSTARD (reference sequence). The CDR3 contains 12 residues. Trimming cost V 3 bases and J 16 bases; bases outside gene matches: 15. CDR3 amino acids: CATWDWLSRGLF. The CDR3 DNA reads TGTGCCACCTGGGACTGGCTGTCGAGAGGGCTCTTT.

This clone is categorized as large. The chain links TRGV9 to TRGJ1 or TRGJ2. The CDR3 loop spans 11 amino acids. In germline, CDR1 is GITISATS, CDR2 ISYDGTV (reference sequence). V trimming: 2 bases; J trimming: 12 bases; junction bases outside the gene matches: 7. CDR3 amino acids: CALWEALWKLF. CDR3 bases: TGTGCCTTGTGGGAGGCATTATGGAAACTCTTT.

This clone ranks as large. The V and J genes are TRGV3 and TRGJ1 or TRGJ2. Germline CDR1 reads VTNTFY; CDR2 reads YDVSTARD (reference sequence). The CDR3 contains 15 residues. V dropped 0 bases and J dropped 2; count of bases not matched to a gene: 7. The CDR3 DNA is TGTGCCACCTGGGACAGGCTCCTTTATTATTATAAGAAACTCTTT. This sequence encodes CATWDRLLYYYKKLF.

In its sample, this clone was seen once. A far larger clone is only one base removed, so a read error is likely. The rearrangement joins TRGV3 to TRGJ1 or TRGJ2. The V and J ends lost 1 base and 0 bases, in that order; junction bases with no gene match: 9. Germline CDR1 reads VTNTFY; CDR2 reads YDVSTARD (reference sequence). The length of the CDR3 is 16 residues. The CDR3 nucleotides read TGTGCCACCTGGGACAGACCCTTTTCGAATTATTATAAGAAACTCTTT. This gives the protein CATWDRPFSNYYKKLF.

As for this clone: The protein given by TCRdb reflects a much larger clone and differs at residue 7 from this DNA's translation, likely from a read error; the protein shown is the DNA's translation. This sequence joins TRGV9 and TRGJ1 or TRGJ2. CDR1 is GITISATS and CDR2 is ISYDGTV in the germline V gene (reference sequence). The trim removed 0 bases at V and 7 bases at J, leaving 6 bases unmatched. This CDR3 has 13 amino acids. The CDR3, as DNA: TGTGCCTTGTGGGAGGTGCCAGGATATAAGAAACTCTTT. Its translation is CALWEVPGYKKLF.

Points on this clone: One junction end does not reproduce the germline sequence, and a read error may be involved. The V and J genes are TRGV9 and TRGJ1 or TRGJ2. Germline V lookup: CDR1 GITISATS, CDR2 ISYDGTV (reference sequence). The CDR3 is 16 amino acids. The CDR3 DNA follows: TGTGCCTTGTGGGAGGTGCAAGAAGAAGGGTATTATAGGAAACTCTTT. This sequence encodes CALWEVQEEGYYRKLF.

Note on this clone: A read error is likely here: a far larger clone is one base away. V usage is TRGV4 and J usage is TRGJP1. The germline CDR1 and CDR2 sequences are EGSTGY and YDSYTSSV. The CDR3 extends over 16 amino acids. The CDR3 DNA is TGTGCCACCTGGGATGGGCCCGGGACCACTGGTTGGTTCGAGATATTT. Its protein is CATWDGPGTTGWFEIF.

Regarding this clone: The protein recorded in TCRdb matches a much larger clone and deviates from this DNA's translation at residue 6, suggesting a read error; the protein here is obtained by translating the DNA. The genes are TRGV9 and TRGJ1 or TRGJ2. Germline V lookup: CDR1 GITISATS, CDR2 ISYDGTV (reference sequence). The CDR3 has 13 residues. J was trimmed by 7 bases and V by 2 bases; bases with no gene match: 8. CDR3 in amino acids: CALWEGLGYKKLF. Written as DNA, the CDR3 is TGTGCCTTGTGGGAGGGGCTAGGATATAAGAAACTCTTT.

By share of the sample, this clone is large. The rearrangement links TRGV3 to TRGJ1 or TRGJ2. CDR1 VTNTFY and CDR2 YDVSTARD come from the germline V gene (reference sequence). The CDR3 spans 12 residues. The V and J ends lost 3 bases and 7 bases, in that order; junction bases with no gene match: 6. The CDR3 nucleotides are TGTGCCACCTGGGACGGCGGGTATAAGAAACTCTTT. Its protein product is CATWDGGYKKLF.

This clone counts as large (0.1 to 1%). V usage is TRGV8 and J usage is TRGJP1. CDR1 VENAVY and CDR2 YDSYNSRV come from the germline V gene. The CDR3 totals 13 residues. J was trimmed by 3 bases and V by 2 bases; bases with no gene match: 0. The CDR3 sequence: CATWDTTGWFKIF. The CDR3 DNA reads as TGTGCCACCTGGGATACCACTGGTTGGTTCAAGATATTT.

A few counts support this clone. V and J are TRGV8 and TRGJ1 or TRGJ2. The junction had 4 bases not matched to a gene; V was cut back by 6 bases and J by 2 bases. Germline CDR1 reads VENAVY; CDR2 reads YDSYNSRV. This CDR3 spans 12 amino acids. CDR3 in amino acids: CATWPHYYKKLF. DNA of the CDR3: TGTGCCACCTGGCCTCATTATTATAAGAAACTCTTT.

By sample fraction, this clone is large. The chain is built from TRGV10 and TRGJP1. TRGV10 is labeled an ORF, and its function is uncertain. V shed 8 bases and J 0 bases; nucleotides not matched to a gene: 7. This CDR3 is 15 amino acids long. This chain's CDR3 is CAAWDPYTTGWFKIF. DNA for the CDR3: TGTGCTGCGTGGGATCCATATACCACTGGTTGGTTCAAGATATTT.

A remark on this clone: Since a much larger clone is just one base distant, this may be a read error. The chain uses TRGV3 and TRGJ1 or TRGJ2. The CDR3 spans 15 residues. Germline lookup yields CDR1 VTNTFY and CDR2 YDVSTARD (reference sequence). With 2 bases clipped from V and 1 base from J, the junction kept 8 bases outside the gene matches. CDR3: CATWDIEFNYYKKLF. Written as DNA, the CDR3 is TGTGCCACCTGGGACATTGAGTTCAATTATTATAAGAAACTCTTT.

This clone appeared a single time. A read error is possible here, since a much larger clone lies one base away. Distinct nucleotide sequences in the sample also encode this CDR3. The chain is built from TRGV9 and TRGJP. This CDR3 is built from 16 residues. Per germline, CDR1 GITISATS and CDR2 ISYDGTV (reference sequence). V was pared by 1 base and J by 4 bases, with 1 base of the junction left unmatched. The DNA of the CDR3 is TGTGCCTTGTGGGAGGTACAAGAGTTGGGCAAAAAAATCAAGGTATTT. As protein: CALWEVQELGKKIKVF.

As to this clone: A far bigger clonotype differs at one base, so this is likely a read error. The rearrangement uses TRGV9 and TRGJ1 or TRGJ2. Germline V gene sequence: CDR1 GITISATS, CDR2 ISYDGTV (reference sequence). The CDR3 totals 11 residues. J was trimmed by 6 bases and V by 8 bases; bases with no gene match: 7. CDR3 protein: CALYRAYKKLF. DNA for the CDR3: TGTGCCTTGTATAGGGCTTATAAGAAACTCTTT.

By share, this clone counts as large. This chain uses TRGV5 with TRGJP2. With 2 bases clipped from V and 5 bases from J, the junction kept 11 bases outside the gene matches. CDR1 VINAFY and CDR2 YDVSNSKD come from the germline V gene. This CDR3 is built from 16 residues. CDR3 sequence reads: CATWDKPLGSDWIKTF. CDR3 coding DNA: TGTGCCACCTGGGACAAGCCCCTAGGGAGTGATTGGATCAAGACGTTT.

Relative to its sample, this clone is large (0.1 to 1%). The chain couples TRGV10 to TRGJP1. TRGV10 counts as an open reading frame of uncertain function. V shed 11 bases, J shed 3 bases, and the junction held 1 base outside the gene matches. CDR3 length equals 11 residues. CDR3: CAAPTGWFKIF. In DNA form, the CDR3 reads TGTGCTGCGCCCACTGGTTGGTTCAAGATATTT.

On this clone: A far larger clone is a single base away, which makes a read error likely. V is TRGV4 and J is TRGJ1 or TRGJ2. The CDR3 runs 14 residues. Germline values: CDR1 EGSTGY, CDR2 YDSYTSSV. CDR3 coding DNA: TGTGCCACCTGGGATGGGCTCTTTTATTATAAGAACCTCTTT. Protein product: CATWDGLFYYKNLF.

Concerning this clone itself: The likely explanation is a read error, given a far larger clone one base away. The chain employs TRGV2 and TRGJ1 or TRGJ2. The CDR3 is 12 amino acids. Per germline, CDR1 EGSNGY and CDR2 YDSYNSKV. For the CDR3, the DNA is TGTGCCACCTGGGACGGCGGGTATAAGAATCTCTTT. Residues: CATWDGGYKNLF.

About this clone: A read error is possible here, since a much larger clone lies one base away. This chain joins TRGV3 and TRGJ1 or TRGJ2. The germline V gene encodes CDR1 VTNTFY and CDR2 YDVSTARD (reference sequence). CDR3 length: 14 residues. Germline trimming cut 2 bases from V and 4 bases from J; bases unmatched to any gene: 8. The CDR3 loop reads CATWDKRRYYKKLF. The CDR3 region has the DNA TGTGCCACCTGGGACAAGCGACGGTATTATAAGAAACTCTTT.

This clone is judged large. The chain carries TRGV3 and TRGJ1 or TRGJ2. J lost 5 bases, V lost 2 bases, and 6 bases had no gene match. The V gene's germline CDR1 is VTNTFY and CDR2 YDVSTARD (reference sequence). This CDR3 has 13 amino acids. The CDR3 reads CATWDKGDYKKLF. The CDR3 DNA reads TGTGCCACCTGGGACAAGGGGGATTATAAGAAACTCTTT.